This entry lists 17 T cell receptor beta chains sequenced from one sample in a study of post-analysis software for immune sequencing data. Unique molecular identifiers tagged the TCR beta cDNA libraries. MiXCR, run by TCRdb on the PCR reads, gives a single entry per CDR3 protein. The repertoire holds 450,000 to 650,000 distinct CDR3 sequences, around 47% seen once, with approximately 1.7% in the top ten. The antigens of these receptors remain unknown. Study outcomes and limitations: About 5 TRBV segments (TRBV5-6, TRBV5-1 and TRBV20-1 among them) occurred more frequently in patients than in controls.

The sample comprised blood. The receptors here all came from a girl aged 5 to 17 with multiple sclerosis.

This clonotype showed up just a few times. The rearrangement joins TRBV5-1 to TRBJ2-5, with D uncertain. The tail of the sequence fits TRBJ2-7 better, so the J call may be wrong. CDR3 size: 16 residues. CDR1 SGHRS and CDR2 YFSETQ come from the germline V gene. In nucleotides, the CDR3 is TGCGCCAGCGCCCTCTCCACCTGGCACCCTCGGAACGAGCAGTACTTC. Translation: CASALSTWHPRNEQYF.

The chain carries TRBV6-5 and TRBJ2-1; maybe TRBD1 (5 bases). V was pared by 2 bases and J by 4 bases, with 6 bases between. This CDR3 is built from 13 residues. Germline V CDR1 and CDR2: MNHEY, SVGAGI. The CDR3 DNA follows: TGTGCCAGCAGTTACAAGGGGTACAATGAGCAGTTCTTC. Its protein product is CASSYKGYNEQFF.

This clonotype was picked up a small number of times. The chain has TRBV29-1 and TRBJ2-7; 10 bases match TRBD1. CDR1 and CDR2 (germline): SQVTM, ANQGSEA. The CDR3 sequence is 13 residues long. The J segment lost 4 bases and the V segment lost 5 bases, leaving 5 bases of the junction unmatched. DNA for the CDR3: TGCAGCGTTACCGGACAGGGGGAATACGAGCAGTACTTC. Protein product: CSVTGQGEYEQYF.

This clonotype has just a few counts. The chain joins TRBV7-6 to TRBJ2-7; tentative D call: TRBD2 (5 bases). Trimming removed 1 base at V and 0 bases at J, with 13 bases between. Looked up from germline, CDR1 is SGHVS and CDR2 is FNYEAQ. The CDR3 is 16 amino acids. CDR3 region: CASSLDFGGYSYEQYF. The DNA of the CDR3 is TGTGCCAGCAGCTTAGACTTCGGCGGGTACTCCTACGAGCAGTACTTC.

The genes are TRBV12-3 or TRBV12-4 and TRBJ1-4; perhaps TRBD1 as D (6 bases). Trimming stripped 6 bases from V and 8 bases from J, with 16 bases between. The CDR3 extends over 14 amino acids. CDR3 region: CASSPTGSEEKLFF. In DNA, the CDR3 is TGTGCCAGCAGCCCGACAGGTTCAGAAGAAAAACTGTTTTTT.

The genes are TRBV25-1 and TRBJ2-7; 7 bases agree with TRBD1. This CDR3 is 13 amino acids long. The V gene's germline CDR1 is MGHDK and CDR2 SYGVNS. V dropped 2 bases and J dropped 8; count of bases not matched to a gene: 6. CDR3 sequence (DNA): TGTGCCAGCAGTGAAGGTGGGACAGCTAAGCAGTACTTC. This encodes CASSEGGTAKQYF.

The J gene is TRBJ2-1, the V gene TRBV29-1, with a tentative D call TRBD2 (6 bases). Germline CDR1 SQVTM, CDR2 ANQGSEA. There are 14 residues in the CDR3. The V end was cut by 6 bases, the J end by 0 bases, with 12 bases between. This chain's CDR3 is CSVDSGNSYNEQFF. CDR3 nucleotide sequence: TGCAGCGTAGATAGCGGAAACTCCTACAATGAGCAGTTCTTC.

Ten or more counts support this clonotype. V is TRBV10-3 and J is TRBJ2-5, with 10 nucleotides matching TRBD1. The CDR3 extends over 15 amino acids. Germline values: CDR1 ENHRY, CDR2 SYGVKD. V was clipped by 5 bases and J by 3 bases; unmatched bases: 6. The CDR3: CAISFAGTGEETQYF. As DNA, the CDR3 is TGTGCCATCAGTTTCGCCGGGACAGGGGAAGAGACCCAGTACTTC.

This clonotype was counted a few times. The rearrangement links TRBV4-1 to TRBJ2-4; perhaps TRBD2 as D (5 bases). This CDR3 spans 15 amino acids. V was shortened by 0 bases and J by 13 bases, with 19 bases between the two germline ends. Germline V gene data show CDR1 as MGHRA and CDR2 as YSYEKL. In DNA form, the CDR3 reads TGCGCCAGCAGCCAAGACCCGTTGTCAGGTTGGGAGCAGTACTTC. Residues: CASSQDPLSGWEQYF.

In this sample, this clonotype turned up many times. In nucleotides, the CDR3 is TGTGCCAGCAGTCTTGGGACGGGGGTTTACAATGAGCAGTTCTTC. Amino acids: CASSLGTGVYNEQFF. The chain uses TRBV12-3 or TRBV12-4 and TRBJ2-1; maybe TRBD2 (6 bases). The CDR3 is 15 amino acids. V lost 5 bases and J 4 bases, leaving 15 bases between the germline ends.

This rearrangement joins TRBV7-9 to TRBJ2-4; a weak D match, TRBD2 (6 bases). The germline gives CDR1 SEHNR, CDR2 FQNEAQ (reference sequence). Deletions cut 2 bases from V and 2 bases from J, with 13 bases between. The CDR3 consists of 16 residues. CDR3 in amino acids: CASSLSREAPKNIQYF. CDR3 nucleotides: TGTGCCAGCAGCTTATCCAGGGAGGCGCCCAAAAACATTCAGTACTTC. Full variable domain (missing parts from reference TRBV7-9 and TRBJ2-4): DTGVSQNPRHKITKRGQNVTFRCDPISEHNRLYWYRQTLGQGPEFLTYFQNEAQLEKSRLLSDRFSAERPKGSFSTLEIQRTEQGDSAMYLCASSLSREAPKNIQYFGAGTRLSVL.

This chain joins TRBV11-2 and TRBJ2-7, with 10 bases lining up with TRBD1. The J call may be mistaken, given a closer DNA end match to TRBJ2-4. CDR3 length: 17 amino acids. The germline gives CDR1 SGHAT, CDR2 FQNNGV. This CDR3 reads CASSFRTGGLAKNIQYF. The CDR3 nucleotides read TGTGCCAGCAGCTTCAGGACAGGGGGGTTAGCCAAAAACATTCAGTACTTC.

V usage is TRBV20-1 and J usage is TRBJ1-5, with D possibly matching TRBD1 (5 bases). CDR3 length equals 14 residues. CDR1 is DFQATT, CDR2 SNEGSKA, per germline (reference sequence). Trimming stripped 6 bases from V and 5 bases from J, with 17 bases between. The CDR3 is CSALGEGPDQPQHF. In DNA form, the CDR3 reads TGCAGTGCCTTAGGGGAGGGCCCTGATCAGCCCCAGCATTTT.

This clonotype showed up just a few times. J is TRBJ2-3 and V is TRBV6-5; possible D gene TRBD2, 5 bases. V lost 2 bases to trimming and J lost 4 bases, with 7 bases between them. CDR3 length equals 13 residues. CDR1 and CDR2 from the germline V gene are MNHEY and SVGAGI. The CDR3 DNA is TGTGCCAGCAGTTACATCGGGGCAGATACGCAGTATTTT. It codes for CASSYIGADTQYF.

J is TRBJ1-5 and V is TRBV9; TRBD1 is a possible D gene (5 bases). CDR1 is SGDLS and CDR2 is YYNGEE in the germline V gene. This CDR3 has 13 residues. Trimming removed 6 bases at V and 1 base at J, with 8 bases between. CDR3: CASNQGSNQPQHF. CDR3 DNA: TGTGCCAGCAACCAGGGAAGCAATCAGCCCCAGCATTTT.

V and J are TRBV11-2 and TRBJ2-3; D is unresolved. The V gene's germline CDR1 is SGHAT and CDR2 FQNNGV. The V and J ends lost 5 bases and 0 bases respectively, with 15 bases between them. The CDR3 is made up of 16 amino acids. The CDR3 protein is CASSQMSRFSTDTQYF. CDR3 coding DNA: TGTGCCAGCAGCCAGATGAGCAGGTTTAGCACAGATACGCAGTATTTT.

This clonotype was seen only a few times. The CDR3 sequence: CASSFLNTDEQFF. The CDR3 DNA is TGTGCCAGCAGTTTCCTTAATACCGATGAGCAGTTCTTC. This rearrangement joins TRBV12-3 or TRBV12-4 to TRBJ2-1, with D uncertain. V was clipped by 3 bases and J by 8 bases, with 11 bases between them. This CDR3 contains 13 residues.